At least ten counts were recorded for the clone carrying this TCR beta chain. The data were taken from a study of early T cells in non-severe SARS-CoV-2 infection. Study background: Bulk RNA taken from unsorted whole blood was sequenced, leaving chains unpaired.

Individual cDNA molecules carried attached unique molecular identifiers. TCRdb reprocessed the 5' RACE reads with MiXCR, giving one entry per CDR3 protein. The sample includes more than 55,000 distinct CDR3 sequences, 10% to 15% of them seen just once. Germline V gene lookup returns CDR1 SGHAT and CDR2 FQNNGV. V gave up 3 bases and J gave up 3 bases, with 15 bases separating them. This CDR3 is built from 16 residues. The receptor comes from an adult who was a healthcare worker with PCR-confirmed SARS-CoV-2 infection or an uninfected control (not recorded which). The J gene is TRBJ2-1, the V gene TRBV11-2; the D gene is possibly TRBD2 (6 bases). The sample consisted of whole blood. The CDR3 region is CASSLEAPGLYNEQFF. CDR3 in DNA: TGTGCCAGCAGCTTGGAAGCCCCGGGACTCTACAATGAGCAGTTCTTC.